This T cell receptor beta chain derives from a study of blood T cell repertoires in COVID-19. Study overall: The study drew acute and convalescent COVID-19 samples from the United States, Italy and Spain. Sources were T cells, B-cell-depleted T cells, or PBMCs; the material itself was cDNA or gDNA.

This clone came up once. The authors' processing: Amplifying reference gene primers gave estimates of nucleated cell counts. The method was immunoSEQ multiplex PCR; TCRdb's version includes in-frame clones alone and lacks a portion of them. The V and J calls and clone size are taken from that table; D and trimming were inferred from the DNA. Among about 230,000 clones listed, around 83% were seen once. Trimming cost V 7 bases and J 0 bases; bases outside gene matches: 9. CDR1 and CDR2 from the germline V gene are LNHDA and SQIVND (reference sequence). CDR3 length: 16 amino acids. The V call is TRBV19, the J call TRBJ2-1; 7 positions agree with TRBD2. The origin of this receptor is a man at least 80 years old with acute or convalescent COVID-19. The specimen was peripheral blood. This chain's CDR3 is CASMASGLSSYNEQFF. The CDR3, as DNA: TGTGCCAGTATGGCTAGCGGATTGAGCTCCTACAATGAGCAGTTCTTC.